This is a list of T cell receptor beta chains from one sample in a study of response to subunit inactivated influenza vaccine. TCRdb independently ran MiXCR on the RT-PCR reads; one entry per CDR3 protein. The sample has approximately 520,000 distinct CDR3 sequences, roughly 23% seen once. The sample here was CD4+ T cells sorted from PBMCs, taken around 5 days after vaccination. These TCRs come from a man aged 45-65 years who received an inactivated influenza vaccine. The CDR3 runs from the conserved cysteine through the conserved F or W. A D gene is named only where the DNA matches it firmly. Only part of the rows carry a size: once, few, many, or a class if the clone is expanded.

J gene | V gene | D gene | clone size | CDR3 protein | CDR3 DNA
TRBJ2-5 | TRBV12-3/TRBV12-4 | - | - | CASSLGQVMGGGTQYF | TGTGCCAGCAGTCTCGGACAGGTGATGGGGGGAGGGACCCAGTACTTC
TRBJ2-3 | TRBV20-1 | TRBD2 | once | CSAKRTSGTRGADTQYF | TGCAGTGCAAAGAGGACTAGCGGGACCCGAGGGGCAGATACGCAGTATTTT
TRBJ2-1 | TRBV29-1 | - | few | CSVESRGGSYNEQFF | TGCAGCGTTGAAAGCAGGGGAGGGTCCTACAATGAGCAGTTCTTC
TRBJ2-7 | TRBV5-1 | - | - | CASRSQDTYEQYF | TGCGCCAGCAGATCCCAGGATACCTACGAGCAGTACTTC
TRBJ1-6 | TRBV12-3/TRBV12-4 | - | many | CASSLGRNNSPLHF | TGTGCCAGCAGTTTAGGGCGGAATAATTCACCCCTCCACTTT
TRBJ2-7 | TRBV5-1 | - | - | CASSLDVGTGLEQYF | TGCGCCAGCAGCTTGGATGTGGGGACCGGGCTCGAGCAGTACTTC
TRBJ2-7 | TRBV12-3/TRBV12-4 | - | - | CASSLAQVASYEQYF | TGTGCCAGCAGTTTAGCGCAGGTGGCCTCCTACGAGCAGTACTTC
TRBJ2-2 | TRBV12-3/TRBV12-4 | - | many | CASSFWRGFNTGELFF | TGTGCCAGCAGTTTTTGGAGGGGCTTCAACACCGGGGAGCTGTTTTTT
TRBJ1-1 | TRBV25-1 | - | many | CASSGHGLAEAFF | TGTGCCAGCAGTGGCCACGGCCTCGCTGAAGCTTTCTTT
TRBJ2-1 | TRBV10-1 | - | few | CASSESGLYNEQFF | TGCGCCAGCAGTGAGAGCGGGCTTTACAATGAGCAGTTCTTC
TRBJ2-5 | TRBV20-1 | - | - | CSTDGRGQETQYF | TGCAGTACGGACGGGCGGGGCCAAGAGACCCAGTACTTC
TRBJ2-2 | TRBV4-1 | TRBD1 | - | CASSLTRDRGRTGELFF | TGCGCCAGCAGCCTCACCCGGGACAGGGGGCGCACCGGGGAGCTGTTTTTT
TRBJ2-7 | TRBV5-1 | TRBD1 | few | CASSRTGGNYEQYF | TGCGCCAGCAGCCGGACAGGGGGCAACTACGAGCAGTACTTC
TRBJ2-3 | TRBV7-8 | - | few | CASSLRAGALADTQYF | TGTGCCAGCAGCTTAAGGGCAGGGGCTTTGGCAGATACGCAGTATTTT
TRBJ1-4 | TRBV9 | - | - | CASSPSYGPNEKLFF | TGTGCCAGCAGCCCCTCGTACGGACCTAATGAAAAACTGTTTTTT
TRBJ2-7 | TRBV20-1 | - | few | CSAPPWGGSYEQYF | TGCAGTGCCCCCCCTTGGGGTGGCTCCTACGAGCAGTACTTC
TRBJ2-2 | TRBV7-9 | - | - | CASSFTGPNTGELFF | TGTGCCAGCAGCTTCACAGGGCCGAACACCGGGGAGCTGTTTTTT
TRBJ2-7 | TRBV11-2 | TRBD1 | few | CASSQVTGGSYEQYF | TGTGCCAGCAGCCAGGTGACAGGGGGTAGCTACGAGCAGTACTTC
TRBJ2-3 | TRBV12-3/TRBV12-4 | TRBD2 | - | CATIRSGTRSDTQYF | TGTGCCACCATACGGTCGGGGACTAGGTCAGATACGCAGTATTTT
TRBJ2-4 | TRBV20-1 | TRBD1 | few | CSARMDRGIAKNIQYF | TGCAGTGCTAGAATGGACAGGGGGATAGCCAAAAACATTCAGTACTTC
TRBJ2-4 | TRBV4-2 | - | - | CASSQAAGRAKNIQYF | TGTGCCAGCAGCCAAGCCGCGGGTAGAGCCAAAAACATTCAGTACTTC
TRBJ2-2 | TRBV4-2 | TRBD2 | few | CASSQSREGTGELFF | TGTGCCAGCAGCCAATCCAGGGAGGGCACCGGGGAGCTGTTTTTT